This TCR beta chain appears in the sequencing data of a study of T cell changes during pregnancy in multiple sclerosis. Measured with immunoSEQ multiplex PCR; TCRdb has only the in-frame clones, and not every one. Of under 50,000 clones listed, roughly 92% were seen once; the top ten hold roughly 0.61%. Germline trimming cut 7 bases from V and 10 bases from J; bases unmatched to any gene: 22. The CDR3 is made up of 17 amino acids. CDR1 is SGHDT and CDR2 is YYEEEE in the germline V gene. The V gene is TRBV5-6, the J gene TRBJ2-1, with 8 bases fitting TRBD1. The source of this sequence is a female donor with multiple sclerosis, enrolled in a pregnancy study. Here the sequenced sample was CD4+ T cells from peripheral blood mononuclear cells, taken in the first trimester of pregnancy. CDR3 in DNA: TGTGCCAGCCTTAAGACAGGGGATTGGGAAACCTCTAAGGAGCAGTTCTTC. Protein: CASLKTGDWETSKEQFF.